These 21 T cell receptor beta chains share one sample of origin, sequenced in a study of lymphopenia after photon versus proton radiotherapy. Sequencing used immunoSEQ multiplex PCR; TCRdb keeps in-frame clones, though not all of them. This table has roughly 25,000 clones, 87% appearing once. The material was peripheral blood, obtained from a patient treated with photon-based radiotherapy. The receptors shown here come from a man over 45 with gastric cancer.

The chain's CDR3 is CASSKTGSNTGELFF. Written as DNA, the CDR3 is TGTGCCAGCAGCAAAACAGGGTCGAACACCGGGGAGCTGTTTTTT. The J gene is TRBJ2-2, the V gene TRBV7-3; maybe TRBD1 (6 bases). V lost 5 bases and J 0 bases, leaving 10 bases between the germline ends. This CDR3 is 15 amino acids long. The germline V gene encodes CDR1 SGHTA and CDR2 FQGTGA.

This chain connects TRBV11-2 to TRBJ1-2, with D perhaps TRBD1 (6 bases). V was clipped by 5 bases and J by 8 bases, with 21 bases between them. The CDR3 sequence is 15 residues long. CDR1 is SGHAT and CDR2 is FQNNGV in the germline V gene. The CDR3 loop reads CASSISFGQIGGYTF. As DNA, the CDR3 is TGTGCCAGCAGCATCTCCTTCGGACAGATTGGCGGCTACACCTTC.

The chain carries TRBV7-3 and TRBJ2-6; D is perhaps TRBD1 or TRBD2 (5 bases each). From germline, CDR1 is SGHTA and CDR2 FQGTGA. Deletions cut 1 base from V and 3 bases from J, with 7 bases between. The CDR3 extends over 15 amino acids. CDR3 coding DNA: TGTGCCAGCAGCTTAAGGGGGAGTGGGGCCAACGTCCTGACTTTC. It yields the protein CASSLRGSGANVLTF.

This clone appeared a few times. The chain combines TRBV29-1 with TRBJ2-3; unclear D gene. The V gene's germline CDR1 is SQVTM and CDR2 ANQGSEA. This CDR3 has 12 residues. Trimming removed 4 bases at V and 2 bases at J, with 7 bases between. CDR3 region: CSVGTDTDTQYF. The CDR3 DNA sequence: TGCAGCGTTGGAACGGACACAGATACGCAGTATTTT.

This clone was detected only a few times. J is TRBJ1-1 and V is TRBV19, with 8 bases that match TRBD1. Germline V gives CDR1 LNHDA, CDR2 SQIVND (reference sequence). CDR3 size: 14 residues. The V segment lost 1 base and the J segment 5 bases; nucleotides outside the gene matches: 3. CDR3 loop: CASSIGRGRTEAFF. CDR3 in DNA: TGTGCCAGTAGTATAGGCAGGGGGCGAACTGAAGCTTTCTTT.

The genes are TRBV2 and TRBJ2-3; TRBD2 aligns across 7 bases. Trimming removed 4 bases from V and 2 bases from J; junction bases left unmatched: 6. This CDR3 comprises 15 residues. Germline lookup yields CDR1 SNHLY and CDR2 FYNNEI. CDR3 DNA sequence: TGTGCCAGCAGTGTAGGCGGGGACTACACAGATACGCAGTATTTT. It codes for CASSVGGDYTDTQYF.

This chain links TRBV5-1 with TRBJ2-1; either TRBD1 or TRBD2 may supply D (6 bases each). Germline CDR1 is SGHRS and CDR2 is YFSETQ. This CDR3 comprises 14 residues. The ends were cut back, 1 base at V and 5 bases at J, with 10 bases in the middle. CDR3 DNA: TGCGCCAGCAGCTTGTCCGGGGGCCACAATGAGCAGTTCTTC. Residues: CASSLSGGHNEQFF.

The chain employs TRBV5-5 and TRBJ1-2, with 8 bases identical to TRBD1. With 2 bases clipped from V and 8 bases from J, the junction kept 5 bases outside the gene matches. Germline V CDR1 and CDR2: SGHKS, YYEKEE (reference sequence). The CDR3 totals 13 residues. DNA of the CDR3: TGTGCCAGCAGCTTACAGGGGGAGAGGGGCTACACCTTC. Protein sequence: CASSLQGERGYTF.

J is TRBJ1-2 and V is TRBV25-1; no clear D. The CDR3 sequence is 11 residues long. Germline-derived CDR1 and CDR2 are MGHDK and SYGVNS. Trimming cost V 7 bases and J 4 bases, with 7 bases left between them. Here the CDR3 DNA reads TGTGCCAGCAACTCGGGCTATGGCTACACCTTC. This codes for CASNSGYGYTF.

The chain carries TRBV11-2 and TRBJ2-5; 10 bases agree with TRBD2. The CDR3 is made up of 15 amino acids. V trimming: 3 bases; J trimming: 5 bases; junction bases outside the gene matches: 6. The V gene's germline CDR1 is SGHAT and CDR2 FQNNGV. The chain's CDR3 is CASSFLAGGIETQYF. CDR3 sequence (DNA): TGTGCCAGCAGCTTCTTAGCGGGGGGCATCGAGACCCAGTACTTC.

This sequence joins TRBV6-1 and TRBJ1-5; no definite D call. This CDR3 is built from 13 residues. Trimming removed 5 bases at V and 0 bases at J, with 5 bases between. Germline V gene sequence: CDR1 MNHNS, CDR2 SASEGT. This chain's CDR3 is CASSYYSNQPQHF. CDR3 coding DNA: TGTGCCAGCAGTTATTATAGCAATCAGCCCCAGCATTTT.

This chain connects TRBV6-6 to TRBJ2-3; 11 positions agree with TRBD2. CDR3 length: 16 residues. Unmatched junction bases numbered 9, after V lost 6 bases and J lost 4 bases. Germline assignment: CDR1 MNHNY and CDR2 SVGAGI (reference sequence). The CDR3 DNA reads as TGTGCCAGCAGCCCCCCGACTAGCGGGGTTGCAGATACGCAGTATTTT. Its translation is CASSPPTSGVADTQYF.

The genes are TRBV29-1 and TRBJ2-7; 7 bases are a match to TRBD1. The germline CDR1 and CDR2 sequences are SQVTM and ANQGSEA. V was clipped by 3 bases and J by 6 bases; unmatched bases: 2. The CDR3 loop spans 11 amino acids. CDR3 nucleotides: TGCAGCGTTGACGACAGGGTCGAGCAGTACTTC. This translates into CSVDDRVEQYF.

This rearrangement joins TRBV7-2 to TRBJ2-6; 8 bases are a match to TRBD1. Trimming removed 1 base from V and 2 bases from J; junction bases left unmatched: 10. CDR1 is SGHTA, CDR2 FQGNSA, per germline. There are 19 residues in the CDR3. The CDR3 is CASSLGPWDRYTGANVLTF. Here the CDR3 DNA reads TGTGCCAGCAGCTTAGGACCGTGGGACAGGTATACTGGGGCCAACGTCCTGACTTTC.

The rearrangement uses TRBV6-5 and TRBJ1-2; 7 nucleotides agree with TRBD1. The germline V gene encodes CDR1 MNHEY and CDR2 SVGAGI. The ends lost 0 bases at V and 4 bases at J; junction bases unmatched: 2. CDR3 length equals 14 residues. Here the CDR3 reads CASSYSGTAYGYTF. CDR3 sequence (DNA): TGTGCCAGCAGTTACTCCGGGACAGCCTATGGCTACACCTTC.

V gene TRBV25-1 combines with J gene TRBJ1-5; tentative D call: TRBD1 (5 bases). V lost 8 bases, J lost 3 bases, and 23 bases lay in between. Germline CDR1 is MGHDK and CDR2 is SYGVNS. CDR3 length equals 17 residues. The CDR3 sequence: CASPSLGGRRNNQPQHF. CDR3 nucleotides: TGTGCCAGCCCCTCCCTGGGGGGGAGGAGGAACAATCAGCCCCAGCATTTT.

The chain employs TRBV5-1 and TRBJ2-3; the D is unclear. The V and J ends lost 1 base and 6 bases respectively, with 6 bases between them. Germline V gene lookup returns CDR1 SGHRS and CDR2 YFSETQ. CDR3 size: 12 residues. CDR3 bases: TGCGCCAGCAGCTTGTCTTCGGATACGCAGTATTTT. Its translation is CASSLSSDTQYF.

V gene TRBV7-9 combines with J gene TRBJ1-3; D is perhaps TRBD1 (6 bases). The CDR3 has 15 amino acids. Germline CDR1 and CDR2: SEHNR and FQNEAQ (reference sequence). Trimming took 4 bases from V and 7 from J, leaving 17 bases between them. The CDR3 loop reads CASSSGHPKMNTIYF. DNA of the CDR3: TGTGCCAGCAGCTCGGGACACCCTAAAATGAACACCATATATTTT.

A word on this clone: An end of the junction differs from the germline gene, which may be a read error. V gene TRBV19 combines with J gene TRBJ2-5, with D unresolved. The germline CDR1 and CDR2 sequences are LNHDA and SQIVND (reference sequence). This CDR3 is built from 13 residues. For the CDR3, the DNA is TGTGCCAGTAGCGTCGACTTCCAAAAGACCCAGTACTTC. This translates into CASSVDFQKTQYF.

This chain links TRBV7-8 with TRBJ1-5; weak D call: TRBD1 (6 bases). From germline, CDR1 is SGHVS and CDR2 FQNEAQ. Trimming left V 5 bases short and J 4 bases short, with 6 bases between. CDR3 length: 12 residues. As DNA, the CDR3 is TGTGCCAGCAGCACAGGGAATCAGCCCCAGCATTTT. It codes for CASSTGNQPQHF.

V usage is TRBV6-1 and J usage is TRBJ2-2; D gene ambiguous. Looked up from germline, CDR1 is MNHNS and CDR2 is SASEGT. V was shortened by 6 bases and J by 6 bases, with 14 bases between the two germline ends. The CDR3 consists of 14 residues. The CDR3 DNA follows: TGTGCCAGCAGGGGTCAAGGCGAAGCCGGGGAGCTGTTTTTT. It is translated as CASRGQGEAGELFF.